This T cell receptor (beta chain) derives from a study of cytomegalovirus exposure and HLA in healthy donors. Study-level results: In vitro data verified three CMV-associated chains as specific for CMV antigens. Presence/absence analyses took donor sequencing depth as roughly uniform. TCR beta chain V- and J-gene trimming was linked, in a later analysis, to a missense variant in DCLRE1C. Later analysis identified 15,000 to 20,000 TCR beta sequences associated with HLA alleles, using a false discovery rate threshold of 0.05.

The PCR had 60 Vbeta and 13 Jbeta primers. Sequencing was performed with immunoSEQ multiplex PCR; in TCRdb, only in-frame clones are kept and a portion is missing. In the table there are roughly 68,000 clones, 60% to 75% of which are singletons. Germline V gives CDR1 SGHNT, CDR2 YENEEA. V was clipped by 3 bases and J by 5 bases; unmatched bases: 2. The CDR3 runs 13 residues. Note on this clone: What it binds is unknown.

The source is a man aged 40-55 years in good health and CMV-seropositive. Sequencing was carried out using PBMCs. The chain has TRBV11-3 and TRBJ2-5; 8 bases are shared with TRBD2. The CDR3 here is CASSFSGVETQYF. CDR3 DNA: TGTGCCAGCAGCTTTAGCGGGGTGGAGACCCAGTACTTC.